The 4 T cell receptor beta chains below all came from one sample that was sequenced in a study of cytomegalovirus exposure and HLA in healthy donors. A multiplex PCR was run with 60 Vbeta primers and 13 Jbeta primers. Profiling relied on immunoSEQ multiplex PCR, and the TCRdb table lists in-frame clones only, not all of them. The data contain about 110,000 clones, almost 70% of them singletons. Sequences were obtained from PBMCs. The receptors here all came from a man aged 25 to 40 in good health and CMV-seronegative.

The V call is TRBV5-3, the J call TRBJ2-6; D ambiguous. TRBV5-3 is annotated as an ORF whose role is uncertain. V lost 2 bases to trimming and J lost 0 bases, with 9 bases between them. This CDR3 is built from 16 residues. The DNA of the CDR3 is TGTGCCAGAAGCTTATTCACTTACTCTGGGGCCAACGTCCTGACTTTC. Its protein product is CARSLFTYSGANVLTF.

The V gene is TRBV5-8, the J gene TRBJ1-1; perhaps TRBD1 as D (5 bases). Trimming shortened V by 2 bases and J by 1 base, and 15 bases separated the two germline ends. The CDR3 runs 16 residues. The germline V gene encodes CDR1 SGHTS and CDR2 YDEGEE. The CDR3 loop reads CASSFRGGVQNTEAFF. The CDR3, as DNA: TGTGCCAGCAGCTTTCGGGGGGGAGTACAGAACACTGAAGCTTTCTTT.

The chain recombines TRBV4-1 with TRBJ2-1, with 11 bases lining up with TRBD2. V shed 5 bases, J shed 5 bases, and the junction held 8 bases outside the gene matches. Germline V gene sequence: CDR1 MGHRA, CDR2 YSYEKL. The CDR3 is 16 residues long. Here the CDR3 reads CASSYYSGRANNEQFF. Written as DNA, the CDR3 is TGCGCCAGCAGCTATTATAGCGGGAGGGCCAACAATGAGCAGTTCTTC.

The chain combines TRBV7-6 with TRBJ2-1, with TRBD2 identical over 10 bases. CDR3 length equals 16 residues. Germline V CDR1 and CDR2: SGHVS, FNYEAQ. J was trimmed by 6 bases and V by 1 base; bases with no gene match: 6. Here the CDR3 DNA reads TGTGCCAGCAGCTTAGTGGCTAGCGGGAGTGGCAATGAGCAGTTCTTC. This encodes CASSLVASGSGNEQFF.